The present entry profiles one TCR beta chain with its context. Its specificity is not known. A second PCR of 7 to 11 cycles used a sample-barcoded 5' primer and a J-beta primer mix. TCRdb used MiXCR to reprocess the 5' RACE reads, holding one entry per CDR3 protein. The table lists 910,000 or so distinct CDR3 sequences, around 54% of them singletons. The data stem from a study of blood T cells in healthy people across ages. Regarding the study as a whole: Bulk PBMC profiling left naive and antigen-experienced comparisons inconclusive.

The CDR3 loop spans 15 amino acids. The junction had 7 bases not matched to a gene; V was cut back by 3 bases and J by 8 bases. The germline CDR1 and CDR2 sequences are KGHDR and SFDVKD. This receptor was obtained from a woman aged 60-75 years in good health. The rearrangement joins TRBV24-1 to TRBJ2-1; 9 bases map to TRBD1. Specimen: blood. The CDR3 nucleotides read TGTGCCACCAGTGATACCGGGACAGGGTTCGATGAGCAGTTCTTC. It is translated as CATSDTGTGFDEQFF.